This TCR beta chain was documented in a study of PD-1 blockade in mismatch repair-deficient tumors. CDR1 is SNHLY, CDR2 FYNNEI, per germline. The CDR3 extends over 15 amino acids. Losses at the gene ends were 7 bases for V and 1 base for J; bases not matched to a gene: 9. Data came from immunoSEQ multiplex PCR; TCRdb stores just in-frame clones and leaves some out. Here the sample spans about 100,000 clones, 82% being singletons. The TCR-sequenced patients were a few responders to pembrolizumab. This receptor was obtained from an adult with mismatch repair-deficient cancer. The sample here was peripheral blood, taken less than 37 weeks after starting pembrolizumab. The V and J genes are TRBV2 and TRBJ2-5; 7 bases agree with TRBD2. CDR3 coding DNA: TGTGCCAGCACGGCCCTAGCGGTAATCCAAGAGACCCAGTACTTC. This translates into CASTALAVIQETQYF.